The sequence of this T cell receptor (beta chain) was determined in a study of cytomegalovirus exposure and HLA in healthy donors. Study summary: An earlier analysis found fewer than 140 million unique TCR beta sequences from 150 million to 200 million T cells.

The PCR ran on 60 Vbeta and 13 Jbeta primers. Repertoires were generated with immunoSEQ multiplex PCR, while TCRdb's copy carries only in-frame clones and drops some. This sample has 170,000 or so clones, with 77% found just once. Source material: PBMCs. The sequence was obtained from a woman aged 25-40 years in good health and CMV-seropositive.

DNA of the CDR3: TGTGCCAGCAGTCCCGGGGGCTCTGGGGCCAACGTCCTGACTTTC. Translation gives CASSPGGSGANVLTF. The chain joins TRBV28 to TRBJ2-6, with D maybe TRBD2 (6 bases). The V gene lost 5 bases and the J gene lost 0 bases, with 8 bases spanning the gap. The germline V gene has CDR1 MDHEN and CDR2 SYDVKM. The length of the CDR3 is 15 residues.